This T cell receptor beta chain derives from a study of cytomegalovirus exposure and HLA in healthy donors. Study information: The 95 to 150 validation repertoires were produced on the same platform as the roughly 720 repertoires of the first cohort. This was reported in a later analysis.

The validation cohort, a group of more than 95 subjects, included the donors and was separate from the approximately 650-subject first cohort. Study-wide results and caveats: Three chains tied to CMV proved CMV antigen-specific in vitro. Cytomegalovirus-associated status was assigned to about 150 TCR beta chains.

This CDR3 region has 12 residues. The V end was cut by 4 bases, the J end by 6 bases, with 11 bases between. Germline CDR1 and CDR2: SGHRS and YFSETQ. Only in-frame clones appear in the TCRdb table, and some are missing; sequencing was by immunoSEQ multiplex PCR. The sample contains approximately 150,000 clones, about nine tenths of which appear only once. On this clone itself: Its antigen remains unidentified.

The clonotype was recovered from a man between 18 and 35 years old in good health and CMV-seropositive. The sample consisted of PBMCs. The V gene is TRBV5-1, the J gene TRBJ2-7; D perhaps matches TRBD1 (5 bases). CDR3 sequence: CASSIGHTEQYF. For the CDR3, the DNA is TGCGCCAGCAGCATAGGACACACCGAGCAGTACTTC.